This TCR beta chain was recovered during a study of shared clonotypes between healthy human individuals. Study details: Per donor, three plates held CD4 naive cells, three held CD4 memory, two held CD8 naive and one held CD8 memory.

It was roughly 190 ng DNA, 33,000 or so T cell genomes, that sorted-subset replicate PCRs used. Only in-frame clones appear in the TCRdb table, and some are missing; sequencing was by immunoSEQ multiplex PCR. The sample lists about 580,000 clones, 95% to 98% occurring once. The naive CD8 subset, CD45RO-negative cells positively selected for CCR7, excluded terminally differentiated effector memory CD45RA+ cells. Within Nashville, Tennessee resided all donors, each a Caucasian adult. CDR3 length equals 13 residues. The germline gives CDR1 MNHEY, CDR2 SVGAGI. V lost 8 bases and J lost 2, with 13 bases in between. Whole-study results and caveats: Collection of samples was limited to blood; tissue repertoires likely differ.

On this clone itself: Its antigen is undetermined.

Sequencing was done on a sample of naive CD8+ T cells sorted from blood. This chain links TRBV6-5 with TRBJ2-7; weak D call: TRBD1 (5 bases). The sequence was collected from a young man in good health. Here the CDR3 reads CASGKGFPYEQYF. CDR3 nucleotide sequence: TGTGCCAGCGGTAAGGGGTTCCCCTACGAGCAGTACTTC.